This T cell receptor beta chain was retrieved from a study of CD8 T cell repertoires and HIV-1 epitope variants. The overall study: Tested: three Gag epitope families, Nef HW9 and YT9.

The data were produced by immunoSEQ multiplex PCR, yet TCRdb's version contains in-frame clones alone and is incomplete. Of about 5,300 clones in the sample, less than 70% were seen once. Germline V CDR1 and CDR2: SGHNT, YYREEE (reference sequence). Trimming pared 6 bases from V and 4 bases from J, leaving 19 bases between. The CDR3 has 16 amino acids. Study-level points and caveats: The assay identified only TCR beta chains of antigen-proliferating T cells.

To note about this clone: Its antigen is unknown.

The sequencing input was cultured CD8+ T cells derived from PBMCs. The clonotype comes from a male donor with HIV. This sequence joins TRBV5-4 and TRBJ2-2, with TRBD2 as a possible D gene (5 bases). CDR3 bases: TGTGCCAGCACCCCCTTCCCTCCCAGCGGCACCGGGGAGCTGTTTTTT. This codes for CASTPFPPSGTGELFF.